In this sample, the clone carrying this T cell receptor beta chain turned up once. Methods used by the authors: Estimation of nucleated cell counts was performed using reference gene primer amplification. Profiled with immunoSEQ multiplex PCR; TCRdb holds only in-frame clones, not every one. Clone size and V and J calls were adopted from that table, with D and trimming inferred from the DNA. The data show 250,000 or so clones, about four fifths seen once. Between the trimmed V and J ends, which lost 5 bases and 13 bases, there was a span of 17 bases. The CDR3 loop spans 12 amino acids. The germline CDR1 and CDR2 sequences are MDHEN and SYDVKM. This sample was included in a study of blood T cell repertoires in COVID-19. Donors were grouped by their self-reported clinical history.

The sample consisted of PBMCs or T cells enriched from blood (not recorded which). The sequence derives from a man aged 50 or older who had recovered from COVID-19. This chain connects TRBV28 to TRBJ1-2, with a weak D call TRBD1 (5 bases). CDR3 residues: CASSQPRGVGTF. CDR3 DNA sequence: TGTGCCAGCAGTCAACCCCGGGGGGTCGGCACCTTC.